These 18 T cell receptor beta chains came from one sample sequenced in a study of T cell responses to AZD1222 COVID-19 vaccine. Libraries were prepared by immunoSEQ multiplex PCR; TCRdb keeps only in-frame clonotypes and omits some of them. The sample yields around 77,000 clones, roughly 89% seen once. Material: peripheral blood, obtained on day 0 of AZD1222 vaccination. Every receptor here comes from an adult in good health.

The chain links TRBV6-5 to TRBJ1-6, with D possibly being TRBD1 (6 bases). The V and J ends lost 6 bases and 9 bases respectively, with 12 bases between them. The CDR3 spans 13 residues. Germline V gives CDR1 MNHEY, CDR2 SVGAGI. CDR3 sequence (DNA): TGTGCCAGCAGATCTACCAGGGGTTCACCCCTCCACTTT. Amino acid sequence: CASRSTRGSPLHF.

This rearrangement joins TRBV5-1 to TRBJ1-1; no firm D call. V was pared by 4 bases and J by 1 base, with 11 bases between. The CDR3 consists of 14 residues. The germline gives CDR1 SGHRS, CDR2 YFSETQ. In nucleotides, the CDR3 is TGCGCCAGCAGCGCCGACACAAGGAACACTGAAGCTTTCTTT. Translating gives CASSADTRNTEAFF.

The V gene is TRBV24-1, the J gene TRBJ1-1, with 12 positions matching TRBD1. Losses at the gene ends were 5 bases for V and 4 bases for J; bases not matched to a gene: 13. Per the germline V gene, CDR1 is KGHDR and CDR2 is SFDVKD. CDR3 length: 18 amino acids. Written as DNA, the CDR3 is TGTGCCACCAGTGGAACCGGGACAGGGGGCCCGTTGGGCACTGAAGCTTTCTTT. Its protein product is CATSGTGTGGPLGTEAFF.

This clone was seen once. The sample carries other DNA sequences with the same CDR3. This chain uses TRBV30 with TRBJ2-5; 9 positions agree with TRBD1. Germline assignment: CDR1 GTSNPN and CDR2 SVGIG (reference sequence). The CDR3 consists of 15 residues. Germline trimming cut 2 bases from V and 0 bases from J; bases unmatched to any gene: 4. The CDR3 DNA reads TGTGCCTGGAGTCTCGACAGGGGGTACCAAGAGACCCAGTACTTC. Translation: CAWSLDRGYQETQYF.

This chain links TRBV7-3 with TRBJ1-6, with 8 nucleotides matching TRBD1. CDR3 length equals 14 residues. Trimming at V came to 5 bases and at J to 6 bases, leaving 3 bases not matched to a gene. Germline CDR1 is SGHTA and CDR2 is FQGTGA. The CDR3 protein is CASSRTGSNSPLHF. In DNA form, the CDR3 reads TGTGCCAGCAGCCGGACAGGGTCTAATTCACCCCTCCACTTT.

V and J are TRBV7-2 and TRBJ2-2, with 10 bases fitting TRBD1. Germline-derived CDR1 and CDR2 are SGHTA and FQGNSA. With V trimmed by 3 bases and J by 5 bases, 6 bases remained unmatched. The CDR3 contains 16 residues. CDR3 amino acids: CASSFLRTGGTGELFF. CDR3 nucleotide sequence: TGTGCCAGCAGCTTTTTGAGGACAGGGGGAACCGGGGAGCTGTTTTTT.

The chain combines TRBV2 with TRBJ2-1; a possible D gene is TRBD2 (5 bases). The CDR3 contains 15 residues. CDR1 is SNHLY and CDR2 is FYNNEI in the germline V gene. Trimming left V 0 bases short and J 9 bases short, with 15 bases between. The CDR3 coding sequence is TGTGCCAGCAGTGAAGCGCCACTAGGCGACATTGAGCAGTTCTTC. Its translation: CASSEAPLGDIEQFF. The full variable domain, its missing parts supplied by reference TRBV2 and TRBJ2-1, is EPEVTQTPSHQVTQMGQEVILRCVPISNHLYFYWYRQILGQKVEFLVSFYNNEISEKSEIFDDQFSVERPDGSNFTLKIRSTKLEDSAMYFCASSEAPLGDIEQFFGPGTRLTVL.

This clone has a handful of counts. V gene TRBV19 combines with J gene TRBJ1-2; a possible D gene is TRBD1 (5 bases). Germline V gene lookup returns CDR1 LNHDA and CDR2 SQIVND (reference sequence). There are 13 residues in the CDR3. V lost 5 bases and J 1 base, leaving 8 bases between the germline ends. DNA of the CDR3: TGTGCCAGTAGTGTTGACAGTAACTATGGCTACACCTTC. It encodes CASSVDSNYGYTF. Complete variable domain (other parts from reference TRBV19 and TRBJ1-2): DGGITQSPKYLFRKEGQNVTLSCEQNLNHDAMYWYRQDPGQGLRLIYYSQIVNDFQKGDIAEGYSVSREKKESFPLTVTSAQKNPTAFYLCASSVDSNYGYTFGSGTRLTVV.

The CDR3 loop is CSVDRDGGNTIYF. In DNA form, the CDR3 reads TGCAGCGTTGATAGGGACGGCGGAAACACCATATATTTT. This rearrangement joins TRBV29-1 to TRBJ1-3, with D perhaps matching TRBD1 (5 bases). Germline lookup yields CDR1 SQVTM and CDR2 ANQGSEA. The CDR3 has 13 residues. V was cut by 3 bases and J by 4 bases, with 10 bases left in between.

The CDR3: CASSSSQSTDTQYF. CDR3 coding DNA: TGTGCCAGCAGCTCCTCTCAAAGCACAGATACGCAGTATTTT. The chain has TRBV11-3 and TRBJ2-3; D is ambiguous. With 4 bases removed from V and 0 bases from J, the gap between germline ends came to 8 bases. Germline V gene sequence: CDR1 SGHNT, CDR2 YENEEA. The CDR3 is 14 residues long.

V is TRBV27 and J is TRBJ2-1, with D possibly TRBD2 on 5 matching bases. The germline gives CDR1 MNHEY, CDR2 SMNVEV (reference sequence). Trimming removed 0 bases at V and 4 bases at J, with 13 bases between. CDR3 length: 16 amino acids. CDR3 loop: CASSLSWTAVYNEQFF. The CDR3 DNA sequence: TGTGCCAGCAGTTTATCCTGGACTGCGGTTTACAATGAGCAGTTCTTC.

CDR3 in amino acids: CASWKGGLRNTEAFF. The CDR3 bases are TGTGCCTCGTGGAAAGGGGGCTTGAGGAACACTGAAGCTTTCTTT. The chain joins TRBV7-2 to TRBJ1-1, with 7 nucleotides matching TRBD1. Germline CDR1 and CDR2: SGHTA and FQGNSA. The CDR3 contains 15 residues. After removal of 11 bases from V and 1 base from J, the junction contained 13 bases not matched to a gene. The entire variable domain, with the rest obtained from reference TRBV7-2 and TRBJ1-1, is as follows: GAGVSQSPSNKVTEKGKDVELRCDPISGHTALYWYRQSLGQGLEFLIYFQGNSAPDKSGLPSDRFSAERTGGSVSTLTIQRTQQEDSAVYLCASWKGGLRNTEAFFGQGTRLTVV.

J is TRBJ2-2 and V is TRBV6-5, with 8 bases lining up with TRBD2. CDR1 and CDR2 from the germline V gene are MNHEY and SVGAGI. V trimming: 6 bases; J trimming: 3 bases; junction bases outside the gene matches: 9. The CDR3 consists of 16 residues. In DNA, the CDR3 is TGTGCCAGCAGCTACACGAGCGGGAGTTACACCGGGGAGCTGTTTTTT. Translated, it gives CASSYTSGSYTGELFF.

This chain uses TRBV9 with TRBJ2-3; no reliable D call. This CDR3 contains 15 residues. Trimming shortened V by 0 bases and J by 1 base, and 9 bases separated the two germline ends. In germline, CDR1 is SGDLS, CDR2 YYNGEE. CDR3 nucleotides: TGTGCCAGCAGCGTAGACAGCTTGGGCACAGATACGCAGTATTTT. Encoded protein: CASSVDSLGTDTQYF.

V is TRBV4-1 and J is TRBJ2-2, with TRBD2 matching 9 bases. Trimming took 6 bases from V and 1 from J; bases not matched to a gene: 9. The CDR3 runs 17 residues. Germline CDR1 MGHRA, CDR2 YSYEKL. CDR3 in DNA: TGCGCCAGCAGTCTTACCAATAGCGGGGGGAACACCGGGGAGCTGTTTTTT. Protein sequence: CASSLTNSGGNTGELFF.

By share of the sample, this clone is medium-sized. The rearrangement uses TRBV11-3 and TRBJ1-6; the D is unclear. V lost 1 base and J 6 bases, leaving 4 bases between the germline ends. This CDR3 contains 13 residues. CDR1 and CDR2 (germline): SGHNT, YENEEA. DNA of the CDR3: TGTGCCAGCAGCTTAGGGGGTAATTCACCCCTCCACTTT. It codes for CASSLGGNSPLHF.

The rearrangement uses TRBV15 and TRBJ1-6; a weak D match, TRBD1 (6 bases). V lost 8 bases and J 4 bases, leaving 9 bases between the germline ends. The germline CDR1 and CDR2 sequences are LNHNV and YYDKDF (reference sequence). The CDR3 covers 13 residues. The CDR3 sequence: CATAGDYNSPLHF. The CDR3 nucleotides read TGTGCCACCGCAGGGGATTATAATTCACCCCTCCACTTT.

V and J are TRBV5-4 and TRBJ2-1; 7 bases are shared with TRBD2. This CDR3 has 15 residues. Germline CDR1 reads SGHNT; CDR2 reads YYREEE (reference sequence). V shed 3 bases, J shed 4 bases, and the junction held 7 bases outside the gene matches. The chain's CDR3 is CASSSLAEIYNEQFF. The CDR3 DNA reads as TGTGCCAGCAGCTCGCTAGCGGAAATATACAATGAGCAGTTCTTC. The complete variable domain, with remaining parts taken from reference TRBV5-4 and TRBJ2-1, reads ETGVTQSPTHLIKTRGQQVTLRCSSQSGHNTVSWYQQALGQGPQFIFQYYREEENGRGNFPPRFSGLQFPNYSSELNVNALELDDSALYLCASSSLAEIYNEQFFGPGTRLTVL.